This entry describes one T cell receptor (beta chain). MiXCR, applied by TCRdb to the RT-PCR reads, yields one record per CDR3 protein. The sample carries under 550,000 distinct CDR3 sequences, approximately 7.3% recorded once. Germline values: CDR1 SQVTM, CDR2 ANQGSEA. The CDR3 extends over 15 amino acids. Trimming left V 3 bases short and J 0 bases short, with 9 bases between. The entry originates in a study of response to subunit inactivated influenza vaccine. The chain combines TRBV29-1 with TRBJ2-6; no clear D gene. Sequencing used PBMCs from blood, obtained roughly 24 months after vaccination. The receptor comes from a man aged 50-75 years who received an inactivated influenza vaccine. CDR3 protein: CSVDGSDSGANVLTF. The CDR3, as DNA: TGCAGCGTTGATGGGTCAGACTCTGGGGCCAACGTCCTGACTTTC.